This T cell receptor beta chain was sequenced in a study of T cells after posttransplantation cyclophosphamide. This clone was seen a single time. Treatment was busulfan-fludarabine conditioning, a marrow graft, and cyclophosphamide on days +3 and +4. Generated by immunoSEQ multiplex PCR, the TCRdb table keeps only in-frame clones and is missing some. The sample records some 37,000 clones, around four fifths being singletons. The TCR was taken from a female patient aged 40 to 50 who received an allogeneic stem cell transplant from a related donor, was CMV-positive, and had no GVHD. Some T cells may arise from the graft donor. The input for sequencing was CD4+ T cells sorted from blood, taken approximately 2,000 days after a stem cell transplant with posttransplant cyclophosphamide.

CDR3 region: CASSVPGHQSHEQYF. CDR3 sequence (DNA): TGTGCCAGCAGTGTTCCGGGACATCAGTCTCACGAGCAGTACTTC. The chain employs TRBV25-1 and TRBJ2-7; TRBD1 might be the D (6 bases). The germline V gene has CDR1 MGHDK and CDR2 SYGVNS. Trimming removed 4 bases at V and 5 bases at J, with 18 bases between. The CDR3 length is 15 residues.